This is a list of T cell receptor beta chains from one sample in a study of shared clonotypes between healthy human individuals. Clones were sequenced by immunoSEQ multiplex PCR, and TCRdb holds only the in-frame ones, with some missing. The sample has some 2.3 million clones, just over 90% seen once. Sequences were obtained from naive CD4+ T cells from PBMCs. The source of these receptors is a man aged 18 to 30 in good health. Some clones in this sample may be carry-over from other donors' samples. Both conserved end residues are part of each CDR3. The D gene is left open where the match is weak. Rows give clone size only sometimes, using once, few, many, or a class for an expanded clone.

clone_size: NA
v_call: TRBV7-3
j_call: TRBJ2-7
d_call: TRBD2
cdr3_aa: CASSLVGGSSYEQYF
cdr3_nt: TGTGCCAGCAGCTTAGTCGGCGGGAGCTCCTACGAGCAGTACTTC

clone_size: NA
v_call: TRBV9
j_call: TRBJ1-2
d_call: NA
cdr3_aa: CASTLGPQGANYGYTF
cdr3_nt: TGTGCCAGCACCTTGGGTCCTCAGGGAGCCAACTATGGCTACACCTTC

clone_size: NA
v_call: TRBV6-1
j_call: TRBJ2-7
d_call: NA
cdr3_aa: CASYPRTELSYEQYF
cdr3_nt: TGTGCCAGCTATCCCCGGACCGAGCTATCCTACGAGCAGTACTTC

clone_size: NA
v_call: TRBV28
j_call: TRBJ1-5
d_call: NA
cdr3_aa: CASRPLGRASNQPQHF
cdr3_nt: TGTGCCAGCAGGCCCCTCGGGAGGGCTAGCAATCAGCCCCAGCATTTT

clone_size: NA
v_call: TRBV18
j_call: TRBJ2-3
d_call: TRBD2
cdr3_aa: CASSPRLATSTDTQYF
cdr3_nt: TGTGCCAGCTCACCGAGACTAGCGACTAGCACAGATACGCAGTATTTT

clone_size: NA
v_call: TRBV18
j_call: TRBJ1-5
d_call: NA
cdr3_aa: CASSNTAQRDQPQHF
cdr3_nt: TGTGCCAGCTCAAATACGGCCCAAAGGGATCAGCCCCAGCATTTT

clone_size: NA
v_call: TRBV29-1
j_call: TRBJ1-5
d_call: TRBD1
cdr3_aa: CSVVTGTNQPQHF
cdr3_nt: TGCAGCGTCGTGACAGGGACGAATCAGCCCCAGCATTTT

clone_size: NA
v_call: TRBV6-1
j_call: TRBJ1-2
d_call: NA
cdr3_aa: CASSALPQGAYGYTF
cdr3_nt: TGTGCCAGCAGTGCGCTACCTCAGGGAGCATATGGCTACACCTTC

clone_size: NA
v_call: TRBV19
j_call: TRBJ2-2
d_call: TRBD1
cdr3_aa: CASIPRGQGAYTGELFF
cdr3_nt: TGTGCCAGTATCCCTAGGGGACAGGGGGCTTATACCGGGGAGCTGTTTTTT

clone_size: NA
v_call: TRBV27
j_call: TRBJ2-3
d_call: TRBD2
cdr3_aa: CASRPAGRLHTDTQYF
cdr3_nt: TGTGCCAGCAGACCAGCGGGGAGACTGCACACAGATACGCAGTATTTT

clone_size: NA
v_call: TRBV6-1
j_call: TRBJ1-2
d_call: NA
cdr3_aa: CASSEFGRDYGYTF
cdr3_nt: TGTGCCAGCAGTGAATTTGGCAGAGACTATGGCTACACCTTC

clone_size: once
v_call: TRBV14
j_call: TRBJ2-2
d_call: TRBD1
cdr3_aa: CASSQAGTGATGELFF
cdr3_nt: TGTGCCAGCAGCCAGGCCGGGACAGGGGCCACCGGGGAGCTGTTTTTT

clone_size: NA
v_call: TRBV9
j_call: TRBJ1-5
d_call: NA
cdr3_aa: CASSPRGTNQPQHF
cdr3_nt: TGTGCCAGCAGCCCTAGGGGAACTAATCAGCCCCAGCATTTT

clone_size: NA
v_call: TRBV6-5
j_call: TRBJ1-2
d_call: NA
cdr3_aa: CASSYSFGFSAGYTF
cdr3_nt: TGTGCCAGCAGTTACTCGTTCGGTTTTTCGGCTGGCTACACCTTC

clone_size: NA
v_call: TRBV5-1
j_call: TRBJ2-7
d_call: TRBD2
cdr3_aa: CASSLAFGTSGGSSYEQYF
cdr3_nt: TGCGCCAGCAGCTTGGCCTTCGGGACTAGTGGAGGCTCATCCTACGAGCAGTACTTC

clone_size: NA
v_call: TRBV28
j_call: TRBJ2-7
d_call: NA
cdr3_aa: CASSLWGHNSYEQYF
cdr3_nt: TGTGCCAGCAGTTTATGGGGTCATAACTCCTACGAGCAGTACTTC

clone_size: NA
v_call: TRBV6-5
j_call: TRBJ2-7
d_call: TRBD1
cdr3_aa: CASRSPGQGIYEQYF
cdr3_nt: TGTGCCAGCAGGTCCCCGGGACAGGGAATCTACGAGCAGTACTTC

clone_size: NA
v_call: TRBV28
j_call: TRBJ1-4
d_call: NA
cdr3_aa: CASSLRAGTVGEKLFF
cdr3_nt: NA

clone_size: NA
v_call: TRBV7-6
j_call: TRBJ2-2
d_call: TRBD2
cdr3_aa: CASSSLAGVTGELFF
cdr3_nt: TGTGCCAGCAGCTCCTTAGCGGGAGTTACCGGGGAGCTGTTTTTT

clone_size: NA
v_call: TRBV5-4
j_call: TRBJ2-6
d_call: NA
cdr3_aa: CASSLRVQANVLTF
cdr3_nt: TGTGCCAGCAGCTTGCGGGTACAGGCCAACGTCCTGACTTTC

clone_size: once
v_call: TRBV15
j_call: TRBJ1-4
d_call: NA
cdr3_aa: CATSRGAGEKLFF
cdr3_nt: TGTGCCACCAGCAGAGGGGCGGGAGAAAAACTGTTTTTT

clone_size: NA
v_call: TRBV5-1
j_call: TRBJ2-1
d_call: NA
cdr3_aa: CASSFEGGYNEQFF
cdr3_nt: TGCGCCAGCAGCTTTGAGGGGGGTTACAATGAGCAGTTCTTC

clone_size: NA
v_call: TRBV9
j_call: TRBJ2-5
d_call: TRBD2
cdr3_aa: CASRPAGVDETQYF
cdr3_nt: TGTGCCAGCAGGCCAGCGGGAGTGGATGAGACCCAGTACTTC

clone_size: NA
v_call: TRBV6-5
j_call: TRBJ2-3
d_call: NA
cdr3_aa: CASSYDLDTQYF
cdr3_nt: TGTGCCAGCAGTTACGATCTGGATACGCAGTATTTT

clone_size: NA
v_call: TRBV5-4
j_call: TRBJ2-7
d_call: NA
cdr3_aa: CASSLDRSYEQYF
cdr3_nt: TGTGCCAGCAGCTTGGATCGGTCCTACGAGCAGTACTTC

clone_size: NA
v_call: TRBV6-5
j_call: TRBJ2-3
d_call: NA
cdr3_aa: CASSPSRREDTQYF
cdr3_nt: TGTGCCAGCAGTCCGTCTAGAAGGGAAGATACGCAGTATTTT

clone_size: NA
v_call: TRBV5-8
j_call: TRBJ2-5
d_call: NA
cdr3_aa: CASSLLLSGLPQETQYF
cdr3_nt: TGTGCCAGCAGCTTGCTCCTGTCAGGGTTACCACAAGAGACCCAGTACTTC

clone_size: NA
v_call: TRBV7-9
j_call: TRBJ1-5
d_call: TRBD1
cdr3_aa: CASSQGQGNQPQHF
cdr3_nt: TGTGCCAGCAGTCAGGGACAGGGCAATCAGCCCCAGCATTTT

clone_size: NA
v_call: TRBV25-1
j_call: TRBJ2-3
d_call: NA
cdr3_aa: CASSGLEDTQYF
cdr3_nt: TGTGCCAGCAGTGGCCTAGAAGATACGCAGTATTTT

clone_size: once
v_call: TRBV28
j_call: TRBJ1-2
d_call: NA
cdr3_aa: CASSSDLYGYTF
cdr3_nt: TGTGCCAGCTCCTCAGATTTATACGGCTACACCTTC

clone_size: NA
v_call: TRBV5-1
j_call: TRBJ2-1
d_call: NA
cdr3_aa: CASSATGNEQFF
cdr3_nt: TGCGCCAGCAGCGCCACGGGGAATGAGCAGTTCTTC

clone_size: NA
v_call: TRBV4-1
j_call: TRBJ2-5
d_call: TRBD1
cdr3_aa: CASSRGDAGGIPETQYF
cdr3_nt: TGCGCCAGCAGCCGCGGAGATGCAGGGGGCATCCCAGAGACCCAGTACTTC

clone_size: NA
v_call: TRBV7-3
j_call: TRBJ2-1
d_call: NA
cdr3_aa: CASSLRGRYNEQFF
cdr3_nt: TGTGCCAGCAGCTTGCGCGGGCGGTACAATGAGCAGTTCTTC

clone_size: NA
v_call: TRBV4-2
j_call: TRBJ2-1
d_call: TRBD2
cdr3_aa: CASSPGLAGGYNEQFF
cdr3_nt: TGTGCCAGCAGCCCGGGACTAGCGGGAGGGTACAATGAGCAGTTCTTC

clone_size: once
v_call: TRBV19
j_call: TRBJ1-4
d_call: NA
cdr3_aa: CASSIQGPARKLFF
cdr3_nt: TGTGCCAGTAGTATACAGGGGCCGGCGAGGAAACTGTTTTTT

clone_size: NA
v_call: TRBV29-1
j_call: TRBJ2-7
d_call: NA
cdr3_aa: CSVGMEDEQYF
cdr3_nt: TGCAGCGTGGGGATGGAGGACGAGCAGTACTTC

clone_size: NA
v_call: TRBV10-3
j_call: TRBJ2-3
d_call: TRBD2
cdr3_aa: CAISELGSGTTDTQYF
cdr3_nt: TGTGCCATCAGTGAGTTGGGTAGCGGGACCACAGATACGCAGTATTTT

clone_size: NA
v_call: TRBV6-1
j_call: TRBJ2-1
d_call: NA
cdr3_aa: CASSEMGGSYNEQFF
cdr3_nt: TGTGCCAGCAGTGAGATGGGTGGCTCCTACAATGAGCAGTTCTTC

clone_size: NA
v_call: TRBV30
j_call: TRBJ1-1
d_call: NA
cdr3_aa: CAWSRGLNTEAFF
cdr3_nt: TGTGCCTGGAGTAGGGGGTTGAACACTGAAGCTTTCTTT

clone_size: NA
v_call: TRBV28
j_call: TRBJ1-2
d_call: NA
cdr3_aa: CASSLGRAYGYTF
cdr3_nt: TGTGCCAGCAGTTTGGGCAGGGCATATGGCTACACCTTC

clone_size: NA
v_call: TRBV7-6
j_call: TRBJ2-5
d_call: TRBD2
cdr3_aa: CASSLIGLAGARETQYF
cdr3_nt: TGTGCCAGCAGCTTAATTGGGCTAGCGGGAGCACGGGAGACCCAGTACTTC

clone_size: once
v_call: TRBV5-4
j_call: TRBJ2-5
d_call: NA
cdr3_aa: CASSLTSHQETQYF
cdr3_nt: TGTGCCAGCAGCCTTACATCACACCAAGAGACCCAGTACTTC

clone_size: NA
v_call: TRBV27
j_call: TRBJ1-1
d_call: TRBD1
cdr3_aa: CASSQRTGGGIEAFF
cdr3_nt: TGTGCCAGCAGTCAGAGAACAGGGGGTGGAATTGAAGCTTTCTTT

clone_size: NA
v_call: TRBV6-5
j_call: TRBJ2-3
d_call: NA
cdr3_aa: CASSYSGFIGTDTQYF
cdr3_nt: TGTGCCAGCAGTTACTCGGGATTCATCGGGACAGATACGCAGTATTTT

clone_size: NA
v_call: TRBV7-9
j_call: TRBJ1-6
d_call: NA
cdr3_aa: CASSQGQNSPLHF
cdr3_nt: TGTGCCAGCAGCCAGGGACAAAATTCACCCCTCCACTTT

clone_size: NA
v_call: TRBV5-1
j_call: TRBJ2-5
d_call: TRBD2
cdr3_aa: CASSLVSGLEETQYF
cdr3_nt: TGCGCCAGCAGCTTGGTTTCCGGACTAGAGGAGACCCAGTACTTC

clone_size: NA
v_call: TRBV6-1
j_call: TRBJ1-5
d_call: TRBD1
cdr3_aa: CASSEQGAVGNQPQHF
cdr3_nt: TGTGCCAGCAGTGAACAGGGGGCTGTGGGCAATCAGCCCCAGCATTTT

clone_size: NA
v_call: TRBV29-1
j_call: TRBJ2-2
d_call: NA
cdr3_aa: CSVSVNTGELFF
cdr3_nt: TGCAGCGTTTCAGTGAACACCGGGGAGCTGTTTTTT